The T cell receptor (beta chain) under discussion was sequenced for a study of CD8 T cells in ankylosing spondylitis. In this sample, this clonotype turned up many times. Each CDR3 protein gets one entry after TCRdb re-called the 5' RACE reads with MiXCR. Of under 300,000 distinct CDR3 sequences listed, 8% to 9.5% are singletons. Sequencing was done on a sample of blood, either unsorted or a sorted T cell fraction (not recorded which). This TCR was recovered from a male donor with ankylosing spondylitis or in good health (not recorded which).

The CDR3 loop reads CASSQEGGRPTGELFF. CDR3 nucleotides: TGCGCCAGCAGCCAAGAAGGGGGCAGACCCACCGGGGAGCTGTTTTTT. This chain joins TRBV4-3 and TRBJ2-2; TRBD1 aligns across 7 bases. The CDR3 spans 16 residues. The V gene end was trimmed by 0 bases and the J gene end by 4 bases; junction bases not matched to a gene: 5. CDR1 LGHNA and CDR2 YSLEER come from the germline V gene.